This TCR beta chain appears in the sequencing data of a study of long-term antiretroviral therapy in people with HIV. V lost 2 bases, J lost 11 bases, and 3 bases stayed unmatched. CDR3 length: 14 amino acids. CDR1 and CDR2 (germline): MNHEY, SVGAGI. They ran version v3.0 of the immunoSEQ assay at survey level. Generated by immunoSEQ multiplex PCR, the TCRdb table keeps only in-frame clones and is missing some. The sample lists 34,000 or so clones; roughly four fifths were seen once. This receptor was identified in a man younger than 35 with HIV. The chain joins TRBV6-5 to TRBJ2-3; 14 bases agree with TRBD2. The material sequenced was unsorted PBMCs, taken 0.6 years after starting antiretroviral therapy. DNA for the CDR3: TGTGCCAGCAGTTACGGAGGGACTAGCGGGAGGCAGTATTTT. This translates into CASSYGGTSGRQYF.